These T cell receptor beta chains were read from a single sample in a study of T cells in Graves' hyperthyroidism and ophthalmopathy. One entry per CDR3 protein results from TCRdb running MiXCR on the multiplex PCR reads. This table holds about 260,000 distinct CDR3 sequences, around 15% found once. Sequences were obtained from blood. Every receptor here comes from a woman under 30 with Graves' ophthalmopathy. Both conserved end residues are part of each CDR3. The D gene is left open where the match is weak. Some rows mark clone size as missing; the rest say once, few, many or name a class of expanded clone.

clone size	V gene	D gene	J gene	CDR3 DNA	CDR3 protein
many	TRBV28	.	TRBJ2-2	TGTGCCAGCAGTTTACCCGGACGCGGAACTGTGACCGGGGAGCTGTTTTTT	CASSLPGRGTVTGELFF
many	TRBV12-3/TRBV12-4	.	TRBJ1-2	TGTGCCAGCAGTTTTGGAGGGGGCTATGGCTACACCTTC	CASSFGGGYGYTF
.	TRBV13	TRBD2	TRBJ2-7	TGTGCCAGCAGTCTATGGAGGTGGACTAGCGGGAGTTACGAGCAGTACTTC	CASSLWRWTSGSYEQYF
many	TRBV20-1	.	TRBJ1-1	TGCAGTGCTAGAGGGGGGGGGCCGAACACTGAAGCTTTCTTT	CSARGGGPNTEAFF
few	TRBV7-2	TRBD2	TRBJ2-1	TGTGCCAGCAGCTTAGATCCTAGCGGGCAGTTCTTC	CASSLDPSGQFF
many	TRBV28	.	TRBJ1-2	TGTGCCAGCAGTTTAAACACTCACCGCCGAGGTGGCTACACCTTC	CASSLNTHRRGGYTF
many	TRBV20-1	.	TRBJ1-5	TGCAGTGCTAGAGATCACTCCCCGTCACAGCCCCAGCATTTT	CSARDHSPSQPQHF
many	TRBV3-1	TRBD1	TRBJ1-4	TGTGCCAGCAGCCAAGATGGGGGGACAGGGGAGGAAAAACTGTTTTTT	CASSQDGGTGEEKLFF
many	TRBV4-2	.	TRBJ1-1	TGTGCCAGCAGCCAAGATGTAAAATCAACAGGGCAGACTGAAGCTTTCTTT	CASSQDVKSTGQTEAFF
.	TRBV27	.	TRBJ2-7	TGTGCCAGCAGTTTATCGGAGGGGATCTACGAGCAGTACTTC	CASSLSEGIYEQYF
many	TRBV28	.	TRBJ1-5	TGTGCCAGCACTCTCGGGGGTAATCAGCCCCAGCATTTT	CASTLGGNQPQHF
many	TRBV27	TRBD2	TRBJ2-5	TGTGCCAGCAGATTAGCGGGAGGGGGGGAGACCCAGTACTTC	CASRLAGGGETQYF
many	TRBV13	TRBD1	TRBJ1-2	TGTGCCAGCAGTGCTCCGGGACAGGGGGCCGTGAGTGGCTACACCTTC	CASSAPGQGAVSGYTF
.	TRBV15	TRBD1	TRBJ2-7	TGTGCCACCAATGGACAGGGGGGCGAGCAGTACTTC	CATNGQGGEQYF
many	TRBV7-9	.	TRBJ1-2	TGTGCCAGCAGCCGAACGGCCGGCCAGAGCGGCTACACCTTC	CASSRTAGQSGYTF
many	TRBV2	TRBD1	TRBJ1-2	TGTGCCAGCAGAGTCCCCACGGCAGGGGGCAAAGGGGGCTACACCTTC	CASRVPTAGGKGGYTF
many	TRBV27	.	TRBJ1-4	TGTGCCAGCAGTTCTGAAGGACTCACTAATGAAAAACTGTTTTTT	CASSSEGLTNEKLFF
many	TRBV20-1	.	TRBJ1-2	TGCAGTGGTGCTAGGGCACAGTTTGGGGGCTACACCTTC	CSGARAQFGGYTF
many	TRBV7-9	.	TRBJ2-7	TGTGCCAGCAGCTTAGTAGCCGGATCCTACGAGCAGTACTTC	CASSLVAGSYEQYF
many	TRBV12-3/TRBV12-4	.	TRBJ2-3	TGTGCCAGCAGCGGTTCGGGGGATACGCAGTATTTT	CASSGSGDTQYF
many	TRBV6-2/TRBV6-3	TRBD1	TRBJ2-5	TGTGCCAGCAGCTCTGGGACAGGGGGCACCCAGTACTTC	CASSSGTGGTQYF
many	TRBV6-4	.	TRBJ2-3	TGTGCCAGCTCATCTAGCGCGGGCACAGATACGCAGTATTTT	CASSSSAGTDTQYF
.	TRBV19	.	TRBJ1-5	TGTGCCAGTAGTATAGTCTCCGGGAGCGGACAGCCCCAGCATTTT	CASSIVSGSGQPQHF
many	TRBV7-9	TRBD1	TRBJ2-2	TGTGCCAGCAGCAGCCGGGACAGCATACTCACCGGGGAGCTGTTTTTT	CASSSRDSILTGELFF
many	TRBV28	.	TRBJ1-2	TGTGCCAGCAGTTCCACGTTCGATGGCTACACCTTC	CASSSTFDGYTF
many	TRBV7-2	.	TRBJ1-1	TGTGCCAGCAGTTCGACAGCTATGAACACTGAAGCTTTCTTT	CASSSTAMNTEAFF
.	TRBV18	TRBD1	TRBJ2-7	TGTGCCAGCTCACCATCCGAGGGGGCGAATTTCTACGAGCAGTACTTC	CASSPSEGANFYEQYF
many	TRBV7-2	TRBD1	TRBJ2-7	TGTGCCAGCAGCTTAGGACAGGGAATGGGTTTTGGGCGGGACGAGCAGTACTTC	CASSLGQGMGFGRDEQYF
many	TRBV7-9	.	TRBJ2-1	TGTGCCAGCAGCTCCCCCGCGACTAGACTCGGAGAGCAGTTCTTC	CASSSPATRLGEQFF
many	TRBV3-1	TRBD2	TRBJ2-1	TGTGCCAGCAGCCAAGATAAACTAGCGATCTACAATGAGCAGTTCTTC	CASSQDKLAIYNEQFF
.	TRBV6-2/TRBV6-3	TRBD1	TRBJ2-7	TGTGCCAGCAGTCACGGACAGGGGGCCTTTTCCTACGAGCAGTACTTC	CASSHGQGAFSYEQYF
many	TRBV11-3	.	TRBJ1-1	TGTGCCAGCAGCTTCAAGGCTTTCTTT	CASSFKAFF
many	TRBV28	TRBD2	TRBJ2-5	TGTGCCAGCAGTTTATTGAGGGGAGGGCCGCGAGAGACCCAGTACTTC	CASSLLRGGPRETQYF
.	TRBV7-8	.	TRBJ1-1	TGTGCCAGCAGCTTAAACCTCTTTAGGGGGAACACTGAAGCTTTCTTT	CASSLNLFRGNTEAFF